This note documents a single T cell receptor beta chain sequence. Its antigen is not yet known. Nothing much larger sits one base from this clone, and base qualities are not available. Each clonotype received, on average, around 9.6x coverage in deep resolution sequencing performed on a MiSeq, where the target depth lay between 1 in 1 million and 1 in 200,000 T cells. The immunoSEQ hsTCRB Kit was used to generate TCR beta libraries. Per the source publication's procedure: ImmunoSEQ Data Assistant and ImmunoSEQ Analyzer were used for data analysis, and V, D and J genes were assigned according to IMGT definitions. Clonality was computed as one minus normalized Shannon entropy of productive rearrangement frequencies, ranging from 0 to 1. Public clonotype analysis was restricted to overrepresented clonotypes comprising at least 0.05% of each patient's repertoire. About a dozen repertoires from age-matched healthy donors, obtained from immuneACCESS, served as clonality controls. TCRdb carries this immuneACCESS record with in-frame sequences only. Its versions omit some clonotypes, under half of them owing to an unresolved V gene in the studies checked, with the rest unexplained. Clone size and the V and J calls come from that table; the DNA yielded D and trimming. The table for this sample lists fewer than 400,000 clones; roughly 71% of them were counted only once. The ten top clones hold just under 6.5% of the sample.

The sample originates from a study of cytotoxic CD8 clonotypes in ibrutinib-treated CLL listed by TCRdb under 2021. With respect to the entire study: The cohort had 11 relapsed/refractory and 15 treatment-naive patients; approximately 17 were IGHV unmutated. Partial responses were observed in about 25 patients and complete responses in 2; after a median follow-up of around 64 months, remission was maintained in approximately 14 patients and progression was observed in approximately 12. The response samples were drawn at a median of 12 months into treatment, with a range of about 6 to 40 months. On average, each sample had some 260,000 productive templates and under 95,000 productive rearrangements. Longitudinal samples were obtainable from about 30% of the roughly 90 participants in the trial. Cryopreserved peripheral blood mononuclear cells were obtained before treatment, at response, and at either sustained remission or disease progression. Patients were still on ibrutinib when every remission and progressive disease sample was collected.

For TCR beta library preparation, roughly 2 micrograms of genomic DNA was extracted from cryopreserved PBMCs. High-throughput TCR beta sequencing was performed on longitudinal blood samples from CLL patients receiving ibrutinib monotherapy. The patients took part in an open-label, single-center phase 2 trial of ibrutinib monotherapy. General study outcomes and caveats: Baseline clonality exceeded that of age-matched healthy donors and correlated strongly with circulating CD8+ T-cell counts. At ibrutinib response clonality went up, during sustained remission it held steady, and at progression it dropped back toward baseline. Public clonotypes were rare and either contracted or stayed stable during treatment, and the rise in clonality at ibrutinib response reflected the expansion of private clonotypes. Sustained-remission and progressing patients did not have matched sampling times, and lymph node repertoires were not examined.

Relative to germline, V is 1 base shorter and J is 5 bases shorter, with 12 bases between their ends. The CDR3 goes from the cysteine to the phenylalanine over 14 residues. Only the CDR3 region is kept as DNA, spanning 42 bases read in frame from base 1. CDR1 and CDR2, per the germline V gene (reference sequence), are SEHNR and FQNEAQ. This specimen consisted of PBMCs, obtained after 36 months of ibrutinib treatment. This TCR came from a human donor with chronic lymphocytic leukemia. The V and J genes are TRBV7-9 and TRBJ2-7, with a tentative D gene TRBD1 over 5 matching bases. The sequenced DNA is TGTGCCAGCAGCTTAGACAGGCCTCCGGACGAGCAGTACTTC. Its protein is CASSLDRPPDEQYF.